The T cell receptor beta chain described here comes from a study of blood T cell repertoires in COVID-19. Measured with immunoSEQ multiplex PCR; TCRdb has only the in-frame clones, and not every one. The table lists 250,000 or so clones, 70% to 85% of them singletons. The CDR3 totals 13 residues. The V gene's germline CDR1 is SEHNR and CDR2 FQNEAQ (reference sequence). The germline V and J ends were trimmed by 4 bases and 6 bases, with 12 bases remaining between them. This clonotype was obtained from a woman of 80 years or more with acute or convalescent COVID-19. This rearrangement joins TRBV7-9 to TRBJ1-2; the D gene is possibly TRBD1 (5 bases). The sample taken for sequencing was peripheral blood. CDR3 region: CASSSGGSNGYTF. DNA for the CDR3: TGTGCCAGCAGCTCGGGGGGGTCGAATGGCTACACCTTC.